This T cell receptor beta chain is from a study of blood T cell repertoires in COVID-19 (dated by TCRdb to 2020 to 2022). At the level of the whole study: Samples from collaborators originated in the United States, Italy and Spain and spanned both the acute and convalescent phases of COVID-19. The prospective study material was composed of cDNA or gDNA derived from T cells, B-cell-depleted T cells, or PBMCs. Subjects who had been exposed to COVID-19, were actively infected with it, or had recovered from it provided the deeply sampled blood TCRbeta repertoires that made up the dataset. A freely available public database, intended as a resource for researchers studying the immune response to SARS-CoV-2, is where the repertoires were released. The samples were drawn from two sources: the first 160 participants of the ongoing ImmuneRACE study, and approximately 1,300 subjects contributed by 6 global collaborators. Sample metadata almost always included a de-identified subject ID, COVID-19 status, age in years and sex. Where available, HLA class I and class II types were taken from metadata supplied by the sample provider and were not determined by assay-based typing.

Results the study describes overall, beyond this receptor: The quantity of clinical and demographic metadata differed by source and by participant and was supplied without curation.

Trimming takes 2 bases from V and 5 bases from J, and the germline ends sit 10 bases apart. CDR1 and CDR2 are drawn from the germline V gene: SGHAT, FQNNGV. The CDR3 has 14 amino acids, counting the end cysteine and phenylalanine. This entry keeps only the CDR3 DNA: 42 bases, framed from base 1. Enrolling through a virtual design, the prospective study's participants ranged in age from roughly 18 to 90 years and lived across about two dozen United States geographic areas. To assign participants to cohorts, the prospective study relied on clinical history that participants themselves reported in a screening survey and a study questionnaire. ImmuneRACE Cohort 3 recovered participants were defined by two consecutive negative NP/OP PCR tests, healthcare professional clearance, or symptom resolution. Mobile phlebotomists in the prospective study collected whole blood, serum and a nasopharyngeal or oropharyngeal swab from every participant. Over an approximately two-month period, participants in the prospective study had the option of providing additional blood draws and questionnaires. Blood samples from the prospective study were shipped frozen or at room temperature prior to DNA extraction.

TCRbeta CDR3 regions were amplified from genomic DNA using the immunoSEQ Assay, a bias-controlled multiplex PCR. The original methods were these. The number of nucleated cells in each sample was estimated by amplification of reference gene primers within the assay. Sequence reads were collapsed and filtered to measure the absolute abundance of every unique TCRbeta CDR3 rearrangement. For each sample, productive Simpson clonality was calculated by taking the square root of Simpson's diversity index across productive rearrangements. The table comes from immuneACCESS by way of TCRdb, which keeps in-frame sequences with V and J called. Part of the clones is missing from these tables; in studies checked, under half for an unresolved V gene and the rest for unknown reasons. V and J calls and clone size are those listed in that table; D and trimming were worked out from the DNA. A total of roughly 450,000 clones appear in this sample, about 90% of them only once. In total, the top ten clones hold 0.55% to 0.75% of the sample.

Concerning this clone: Which antigen it targets is not known. Base quality data are lacking; no much larger clone is found one base away.

This clonotype originated in a man aged 18 to 30 who had recovered from COVID-19. Sequences were obtained from PBMCs or T cells enriched from blood (not recorded which). This receptor chain uses TRBV11-2 and TRBJ2-1; the D gene remains uncertain. The DNA is TGTGCCAGCAGCTTAACGCCGAAGCACAATGAGCAGTTCTTC. Its translation reads: CASSLTPKHNEQFF.